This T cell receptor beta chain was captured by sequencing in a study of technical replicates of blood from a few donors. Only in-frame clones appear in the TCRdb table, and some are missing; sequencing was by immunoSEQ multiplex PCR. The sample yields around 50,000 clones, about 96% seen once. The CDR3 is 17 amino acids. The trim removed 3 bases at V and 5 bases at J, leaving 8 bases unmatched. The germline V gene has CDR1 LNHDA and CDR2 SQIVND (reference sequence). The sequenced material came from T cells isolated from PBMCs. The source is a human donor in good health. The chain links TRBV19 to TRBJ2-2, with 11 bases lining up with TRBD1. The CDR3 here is CASSISPGQGATGELFF. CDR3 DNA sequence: TGTGCCAGTAGTATTTCCCCAGGACAGGGGGCTACCGGGGAGCTGTTTTTT.